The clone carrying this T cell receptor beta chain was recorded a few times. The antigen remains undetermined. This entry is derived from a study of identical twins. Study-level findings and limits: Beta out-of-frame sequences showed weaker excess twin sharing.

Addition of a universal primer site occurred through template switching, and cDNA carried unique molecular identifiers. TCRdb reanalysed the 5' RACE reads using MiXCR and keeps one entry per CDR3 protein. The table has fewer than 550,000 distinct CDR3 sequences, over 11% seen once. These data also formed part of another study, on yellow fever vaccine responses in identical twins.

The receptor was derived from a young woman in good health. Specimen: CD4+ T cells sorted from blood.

The CDR3 reads CASSAGTGGFYEQYF. For the CDR3, the DNA is TGCGCCAGCAGCGCCGGGACAGGGGGCTTTTACGAGCAGTACTTC. This chain joins TRBV5-1 and TRBJ2-7; TRBD1 agrees at 12 bases. Germline V lookup: CDR1 SGHRS, CDR2 YFSETQ. CDR3 length: 15 residues. Losses at the gene ends were 4 bases for V and 4 bases for J; bases not matched to a gene: 6.